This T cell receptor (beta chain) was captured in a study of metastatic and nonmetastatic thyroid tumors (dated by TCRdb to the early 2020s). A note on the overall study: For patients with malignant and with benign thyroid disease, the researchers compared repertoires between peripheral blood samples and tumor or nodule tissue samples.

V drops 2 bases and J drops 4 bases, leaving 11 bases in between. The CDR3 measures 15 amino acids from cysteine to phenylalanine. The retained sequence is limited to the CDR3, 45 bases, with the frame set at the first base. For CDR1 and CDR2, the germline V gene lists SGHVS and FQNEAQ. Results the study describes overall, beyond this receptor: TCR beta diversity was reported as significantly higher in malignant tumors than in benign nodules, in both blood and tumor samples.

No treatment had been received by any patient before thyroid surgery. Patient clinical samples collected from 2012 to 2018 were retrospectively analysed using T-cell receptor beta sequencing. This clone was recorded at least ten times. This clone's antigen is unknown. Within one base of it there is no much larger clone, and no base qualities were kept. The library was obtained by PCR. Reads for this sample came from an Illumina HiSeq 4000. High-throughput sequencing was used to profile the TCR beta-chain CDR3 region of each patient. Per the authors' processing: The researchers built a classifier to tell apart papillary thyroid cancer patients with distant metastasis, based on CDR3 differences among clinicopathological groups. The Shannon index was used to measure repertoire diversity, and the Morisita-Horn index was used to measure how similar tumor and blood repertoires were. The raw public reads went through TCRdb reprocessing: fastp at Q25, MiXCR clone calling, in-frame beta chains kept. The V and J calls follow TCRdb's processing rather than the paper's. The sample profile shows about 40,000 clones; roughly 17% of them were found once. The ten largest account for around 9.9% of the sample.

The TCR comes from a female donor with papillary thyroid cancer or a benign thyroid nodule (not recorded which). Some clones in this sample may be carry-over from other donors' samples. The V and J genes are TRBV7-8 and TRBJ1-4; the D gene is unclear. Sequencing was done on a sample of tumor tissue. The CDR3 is CASSLFDGINEKLFF. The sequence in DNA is TGTGCCAGCAGCTTATTCGACGGGATTAATGAAAAACTGTTTTTT.